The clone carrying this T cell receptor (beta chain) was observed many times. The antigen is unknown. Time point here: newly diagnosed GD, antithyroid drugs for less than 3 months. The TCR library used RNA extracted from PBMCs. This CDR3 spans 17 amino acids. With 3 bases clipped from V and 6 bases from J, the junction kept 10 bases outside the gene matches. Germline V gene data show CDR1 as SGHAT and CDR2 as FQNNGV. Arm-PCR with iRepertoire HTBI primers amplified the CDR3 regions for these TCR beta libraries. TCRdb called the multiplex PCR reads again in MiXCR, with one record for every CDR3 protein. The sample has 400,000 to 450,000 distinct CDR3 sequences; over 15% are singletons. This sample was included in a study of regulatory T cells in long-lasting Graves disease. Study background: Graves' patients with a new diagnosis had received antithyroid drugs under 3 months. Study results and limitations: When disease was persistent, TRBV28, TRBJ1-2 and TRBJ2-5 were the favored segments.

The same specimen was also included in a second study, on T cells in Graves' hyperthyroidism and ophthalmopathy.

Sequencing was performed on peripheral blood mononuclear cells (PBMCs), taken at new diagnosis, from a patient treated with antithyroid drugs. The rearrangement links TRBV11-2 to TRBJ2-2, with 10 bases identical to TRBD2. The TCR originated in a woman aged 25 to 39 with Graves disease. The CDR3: CASSLFLAGVSAGELFF. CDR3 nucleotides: TGTGCCAGCAGCTTGTTCCTAGCGGGAGTTAGTGCCGGGGAGCTGTTTTTT.